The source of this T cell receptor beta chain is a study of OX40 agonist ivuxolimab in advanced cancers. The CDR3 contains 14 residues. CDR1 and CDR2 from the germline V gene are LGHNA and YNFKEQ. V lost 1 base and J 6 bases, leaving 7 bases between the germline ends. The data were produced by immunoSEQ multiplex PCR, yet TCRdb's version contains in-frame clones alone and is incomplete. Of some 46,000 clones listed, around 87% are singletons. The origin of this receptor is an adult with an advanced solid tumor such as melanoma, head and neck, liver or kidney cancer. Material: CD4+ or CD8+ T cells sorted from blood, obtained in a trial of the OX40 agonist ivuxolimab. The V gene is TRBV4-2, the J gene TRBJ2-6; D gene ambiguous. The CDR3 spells CASSQGSSANVLTF. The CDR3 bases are TGTGCCAGCAGCCAAGGGAGTTCGGCCAACGTCCTGACTTTC.